One and the same sample provided the 13 T cell receptor beta chains below, sequenced in a study of vaccination and CD4 T cells after COVID-19. As to time point: late sampling 161 to 241 days after vaccination in three convalescent patients. MiXCR, applied by TCRdb to the PCR reads, yields one record per CDR3 protein. The data contain tens of thousands of distinct CDR3 sequences, almost 50% of them seen just once; the ten biggest clones take up 5% to 7.5%. The sample was CD4+ T cells from blood, taken about 7 months after SARS-CoV-2 vaccination. These receptors were obtained from a human donor who had recovered from COVID-19.

This clonotype was detected only a few times. The V call is TRBV27, the J call TRBJ2-7, with 7 bases that match TRBD2. There are 13 residues in the CDR3. The germline V gene encodes CDR1 MNHEY and CDR2 SMNVEV (reference sequence). J gave up 4 bases and V 8 bases, and 8 bases lay outside the gene matches. The CDR3 coding sequence is TGTGCCAGCTCCACCCGGGAGGAATACGAGCAGTACTTC. It specifies CASSTREEYEQYF.

This clonotype was detected a few times. V is TRBV15 and J is TRBJ2-3; no firm D call. CDR3 length: 15 amino acids. V was clipped by 2 bases and J by 4 bases, with 13 bases between them. The germline CDR1 and CDR2 sequences are LNHNV and YYDKDF (reference sequence). CDR3 in DNA: TGTGCCACCAGCAGATTAGGGCTTAGGTCAGATACGCAGTATTTT. Its translation: CATSRLGLRSDTQYF. Full variable domain (rest looked up from reference TRBV15 and TRBJ2-3): DAMVIQNPRYQVTQFGKPVTLSCSQTLNHNVMYWYQQKSSQAPKLLFHYYDKDFNNEADTPDNFQSRRPNTSFCFLDIRSPGLGDTAMYLCATSRLGLRSDTQYFGPGTRLTVL.

The chain links TRBV5-1 to TRBJ2-7, with D maybe TRBD2 (6 bases). CDR1 SGHRS and CDR2 YFSETQ come from the germline V gene. This CDR3 region has 14 residues. V was clipped by 1 base and J by 1 base, with 9 bases between them. The CDR3 DNA reads TGCGCCAGCAGCTTGTGGCGGGAATCCTACGAGCAGTACTTC. Its protein is CASSLWRESYEQYF.

This clonotype showed up just once. This chain connects TRBV30 to TRBJ2-5; TRBD1 matches at 7 bases. The CDR3 has 16 amino acids. The V segment lost 6 bases and the J segment 4 bases; nucleotides outside the gene matches: 17. CDR1 and CDR2 from the germline V gene are GTSNPN and SVGIG (reference sequence). The CDR3 sequence is CACHRDRGTVGETQYF. CDR3 nucleotides: TGTGCCTGCCACCGGGACAGAGGGACAGTAGGAGAGACCCAGTACTTC.

A few counts support this clonotype. CDR3 sequence: CASSLYPTGGYNGYTF. In DNA, the CDR3 is TGTGCCAGCAGTTTATACCCGACAGGGGGATATAATGGCTACACCTTC. This sequence joins TRBV28 and TRBJ1-2, with TRBD1 matching over 9 bases. The CDR3 contains 16 residues. V dropped 1 base and J dropped 6; count of bases not matched to a gene: 9. Germline V gene data show CDR1 as MDHEN and CDR2 as SYDVKM.

The V gene is TRBV20-1, the J gene TRBJ2-7, with 9 bases lining up with TRBD2. The CDR3 sequence is 14 residues long. Losses at the gene ends were 0 bases for V and 3 bases for J; bases not matched to a gene: 3. In germline, CDR1 is DFQATT, CDR2 SNEGSKA (reference sequence). CDR3 in DNA: TGCAGTGCTAGAGATAGCGGGAGTTTCTACGAGCAGTACTTC. It specifies CSARDSGSFYEQYF.

CDR3 DNA: TGTGCCAGCACGAGTAGTCTGGTCGATACGCAGTATTTT. It specifies CASTSSLVDTQYF. The chain recombines TRBV6-1 with TRBJ2-3; D gene uncertain. Germline V gives CDR1 MNHNS, CDR2 SASEGT. The length of the CDR3 is 13 residues. V was trimmed by 7 bases and J by 6 bases, leaving 14 bases between them.

By its share, this clonotype is medium-sized. The chain employs TRBV6-4 and TRBJ2-3, with TRBD1 matching 10 bases. The CDR3 contains 14 residues. Trimming took 3 bases from V and 4 from J; bases not matched to a gene: 1. CDR1 is MRHNA, CDR2 SNTAGT, per germline. DNA for the CDR3: TGTGCCAGCAGTGAGACAGGGGGCGCAGATACGCAGTATTTT. Encoded protein: CASSETGGADTQYF.

The table lists this clonotype with a few counts. The CDR3 bases are TGTGCCAGCGGTCCCGGGACAGGGGGTCAGCCCCAGCATTTT. Translated: CASGPGTGGQPQHF. The rearrangement uses TRBV27 and TRBJ1-5, with 11 nucleotides matching TRBD1. The CDR3 has 14 residues. CDR1 is MNHEY and CDR2 is SMNVEV in the germline V gene (reference sequence). J gave up 6 bases and V 8 bases, and 6 bases lay outside the gene matches.

The sample holds a few counts of this clonotype. J is TRBJ2-1 and V is TRBV7-2, with 10 bases fitting TRBD2. This CDR3 has 15 amino acids. Losses at the gene ends were 5 bases for V and 5 bases for J; bases not matched to a gene: 6. Germline assignment: CDR1 SGHTA and CDR2 FQGNSA. The CDR3, as DNA: TGTGCCAGCAGCCCCGGGACTAGCGTTGACAATGAGCAGTTCTTC. It codes for CASSPGTSVDNEQFF.

This clonotype came up once. The J gene is TRBJ1-2, the V gene TRBV6-4; D not certain. Germline values: CDR1 MRHNA, CDR2 SNTAGT. V lost 0 bases and J lost 6, with 17 bases in between. The CDR3 contains 16 residues. The CDR3 region has the DNA TGTGCCAGCAGTGACTCGTTCCGGACCGCGTCGGATGGCTACACCTTC. It translates to CASSDSFRTASDGYTF.

This clonotype was detected only a few times. The chain couples TRBV7-9 to TRBJ1-1, with D unclear. Per the germline V gene, CDR1 is SEHNR and CDR2 is FQNEAQ (reference sequence). The CDR3 sequence is 15 residues long. Trimming cost V 1 base and J 7 bases, with 16 bases left between them. As DNA, the CDR3 is TGTGCCAGCAGCTTAGTCGAGGTTTACGGGAATGAAGCTTTCTTT. The encoded protein is CASSLVEVYGNEAFF.

This clonotype has only a few counts. The chain combines TRBV24-1 with TRBJ1-2; 8 bases fit TRBD1. The CDR3 consists of 12 residues. V shed 9 bases, J shed 6 bases, and the junction held 5 bases outside the gene matches. Germline CDR1 and CDR2: KGHDR and SFDVKD. CDR3 protein: CATSDRDDGYTF. CDR3 in DNA: TGTGCCACCTCGGACAGGGATGATGGCTACACCTTC.